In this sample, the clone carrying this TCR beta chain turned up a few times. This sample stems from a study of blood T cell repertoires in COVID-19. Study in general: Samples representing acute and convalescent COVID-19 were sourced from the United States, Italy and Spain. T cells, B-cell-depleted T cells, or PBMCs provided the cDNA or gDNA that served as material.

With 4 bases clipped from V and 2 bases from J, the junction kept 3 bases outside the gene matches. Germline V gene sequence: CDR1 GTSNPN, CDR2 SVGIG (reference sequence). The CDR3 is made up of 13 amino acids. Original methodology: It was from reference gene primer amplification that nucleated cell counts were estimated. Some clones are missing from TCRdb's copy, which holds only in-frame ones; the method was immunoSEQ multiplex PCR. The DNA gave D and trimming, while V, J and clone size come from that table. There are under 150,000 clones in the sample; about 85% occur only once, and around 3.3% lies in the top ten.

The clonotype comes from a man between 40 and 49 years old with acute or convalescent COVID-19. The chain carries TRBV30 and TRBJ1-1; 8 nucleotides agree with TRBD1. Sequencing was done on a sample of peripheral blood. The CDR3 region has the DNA TGTGCCTGGACGACAGGGGCTAACACTGAAGCTTTCTTT. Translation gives CAWTTGANTEAFF.